The 20 T cell receptor beta chains below all came from one sample that was sequenced in a study of blood T cell repertoires in COVID-19. The table came from immunoSEQ multiplex PCR; TCRdb's copy has only in-frame clones and leaves some out. The sample records some 240,000 clones, 84% being singletons. The sequencing input was peripheral blood. All receptors come from a man aged 50 or older with active or convalescent COVID-19.

V and J are TRBV2 and TRBJ2-1, with 10 bases matching TRBD2. CDR1 is SNHLY and CDR2 is FYNNEI in the germline V gene. V was pared by 11 bases and J by 1 base, with 8 bases of the junction left unmatched. The CDR3 covers 15 residues. CDR3 nucleotide sequence: TGTGCCGGAGCGGGGGGGCCCCCATCCTACAATGAGCAGTTCTTC. Its protein product is CAGAGGPPSYNEQFF.

The genes are TRBV30 and TRBJ2-4, with 8 bases identical to TRBD2. The germline gives CDR1 GTSNPN, CDR2 SVGIG (reference sequence). The CDR3 totals 14 residues. V gave up 2 bases and J gave up 8 bases; unmatched junction bases: 8. DNA of the CDR3: TGTGCCTGGAGTTCCGCGGGAGGCGGGGACATTCAGTACTTC. The encoded protein is CAWSSAGGGDIQYF.

This clone was counted once. This chain links TRBV3-1 (or the pseudogene TRBV3-2) with TRBJ2-3; TRBD2 matches at 7 bases. CDR1 is LGHDT, CDR2 YNNKEL, per germline (reference sequence). V was pared by 1 base and J by 3 bases, with 10 bases of the junction left unmatched. This CDR3 contains 17 residues. CDR3: CASSQGVSWGGTDTQYF. In nucleotides, the CDR3 is TGTGCCAGCAGCCAAGGGGTCTCATGGGGGGGGACAGATACGCAGTATTTT.

Note on this clone: Different DNA sequences within this sample yield the same CDR3. The chain carries TRBV5-1 and TRBJ2-3, with D maybe TRBD2 (5 bases). Germline CDR1 and CDR2: SGHRS and YFSETQ. CDR3 length: 15 amino acids. With 0 bases removed from V and 0 bases from J, the gap between germline ends came to 8 bases. CDR3 nucleotides: TGCGCCAGCAGCTTGGGAGGGATGAGCACAGATACGCAGTATTTT. Its translation: CASSLGGMSTDTQYF.

The rearrangement links TRBV11-2 to TRBJ1-1, with TRBD1 identical over 9 bases. The CDR3 is made up of 12 amino acids. Germline CDR1 SGHAT, CDR2 FQNNGV. V was pared by 5 bases and J by 10 bases, with 5 bases of the junction left unmatched. The DNA of the CDR3 is TGTGCCAGCAGCGGGACAGGGTTAAGAGCTTTCTTT. Its protein product is CASSGTGLRAFF.

The V gene is TRBV12-5, the J gene TRBJ2-1; 10 bases are a match to TRBD1. In germline, CDR1 is LGHNT, CDR2 FRNRAP. There are 17 residues in the CDR3. After removal of 6 bases from V and 6 bases from J, the junction contained 14 bases not matched to a gene. The CDR3 spells CASGATGGKGRGNEQFF. The DNA of the CDR3 is TGTGCTAGTGGAGCGACAGGGGGCAAGGGACGGGGCAATGAGCAGTTCTTC.

The rearrangement uses TRBV11-2 and TRBJ1-4; 10 bases agree with TRBD1. CDR1 SGHAT and CDR2 FQNNGV come from the germline V gene. The CDR3 extends over 14 amino acids. The junction had 7 bases not matched to a gene; V was cut back by 5 bases and J by 10 bases. The CDR3 coding sequence is TGTGCCAGCAGCAAGACAGGGGGCGAGGGAAAACTGTTTTTT. As protein: CASSKTGGEGKLFF. Variable domain in full (rest from reference TRBV11-2 and TRBJ1-4): EAGVAQSPRYKIIEKRQSVAFWCNPISGHATLYWYQQILGQGPKLLIQFQNNGVVDDSQLPKDRFSAERLKGVDSTLKIQPAKLEDSAVYLCASSKTGGEGKLFFGSGTQLSVL.

The chain recombines TRBV28 with TRBJ1-2; 7 bases agree with TRBD1. The CDR3 totals 14 residues. Germline V gene lookup returns CDR1 MDHEN and CDR2 SYDVKM. The V and J ends lost 5 bases and 3 bases, in that order; junction bases with no gene match: 6. In nucleotides, the CDR3 is TGTGCCAGCAGTCATCGGACAGGACACTATGGCTACACCTTC. Protein product: CASSHRTGHYGYTF.

The chain is built from TRBV6-1 and TRBJ1-6; no reliable D call. This CDR3 has 15 residues. Looked up from germline, CDR1 is MNHNS and CDR2 is SASEGT. Deletions cut 1 base from V and 3 bases from J, with 7 bases between. The DNA of the CDR3 is TGTGCCAGCAGTGAAGGACTAGTCTATAATTCACCCCTCCACTTT. Protein sequence: CASSEGLVYNSPLHF.

V usage is TRBV6-2 or TRBV6-3 and J usage is TRBJ2-7; D perhaps matches TRBD1 (6 bases). Germline loops: CDR1 MNHEY, CDR2 SVGEGT. This CDR3 comprises 14 residues. Deletions cut 6 bases from V and 2 bases from J, with 14 bases between. The CDR3 here is CASSRTEGPYEQYF. CDR3 DNA sequence: TGTGCCAGCAGCAGGACAGAAGGCCCCTACGAGCAGTACTTC.

This clone appeared a single time. CDR3 DNA: TGTGCCAGCAGTCGCCGGGACAGGGGGGGGAGCAATGAGCAGTTCTTC. Translating gives CASSRRDRGGSNEQFF. The chain carries TRBV27 and TRBJ2-1, with 11 bases identical to TRBD1. The ends lost 5 bases at V and 6 bases at J; junction bases unmatched: 9. CDR1 and CDR2 (germline): MNHEY, SMNVEV (reference sequence). The CDR3 loop spans 16 amino acids.

The chain couples TRBV25-1 to TRBJ1-1; D remains ambiguous. There are 14 residues in the CDR3. V lost 3 bases to trimming and J lost 9 bases, with 17 bases between them. The V gene's germline CDR1 is MGHDK and CDR2 SYGVNS. The CDR3 bases are TGTGCCAGCAGTGACCTAACGGGTGGCAGCAAAGCTTTCTTT. Amino acids: CASSDLTGGSKAFF. Variable domain in full (rest from reference TRBV25-1 and TRBJ1-1): EADIYQTPRYLVIGTGKKITLECSQTMGHDKMYWYQQDPGMELHLIHYSYGVNSTEKGDLSSESTVSRIRTEHFPLTLESARPSHTSQYLCASSDLTGGSKAFFGQGTRLTVV.

The chain couples TRBV7-2 to TRBJ2-1; 9 nucleotides match TRBD2. After removal of 5 bases from V and 4 bases from J, the junction contained 9 bases not matched to a gene. CDR1 and CDR2 (germline): SGHTA, FQGNSA. This CDR3 is built from 16 residues. The CDR3 here is CASSVRRGGEYNEQFF. CDR3 nucleotide sequence: TGTGCCAGCAGCGTTCGTCGCGGGGGGGAATACAATGAGCAGTTCTTC. The full variable domain, its missing parts supplied by reference TRBV7-2 and TRBJ2-1, is GAGVSQSPSNKVTEKGKDVELRCDPISGHTALYWYRQSLGQGLEFLIYFQGNSAPDKSGLPSDRFSAERTGGSVSTLTIQRTQQEDSAVYLCASSVRRGGEYNEQFFGPGTRLTVL.

The chain employs TRBV5-1 and TRBJ2-2; the match to TRBD2 covers 7 bases. The V gene end was trimmed by 4 bases and the J gene end by 4 bases; junction bases not matched to a gene: 4. The CDR3 consists of 14 residues. CDR1 and CDR2 from the germline V gene are SGHRS and YFSETQ. CDR3 DNA: TGCGCCAGCAGCATAGGGACTACCACCGGGGAGCTGTTTTTT. The encoded protein is CASSIGTTTGELFF.

This clone was detected once. The V and J genes are TRBV11-2 and TRBJ1-1; 8 bases align to TRBD1. The V segment lost 2 bases and the J segment 4 bases; nucleotides outside the gene matches: 15. The length of the CDR3 is 18 residues. The V gene's germline CDR1 is SGHAT and CDR2 FQNNGV. The CDR3 nucleotides read TGTGCCAGCAGCTTAAGGTCTGGCCGGACAGGGATGAGCACTGAAGCTTTCTTT. Translating gives CASSLRSGRTGMSTEAFF.

The chain combines TRBV18 with TRBJ2-7, with 7 nucleotides matching TRBD2. Germline lookup yields CDR1 KGHSH and CDR2 LQKENI. The CDR3 loop spans 16 amino acids. V was clipped by 3 bases and J by 3 bases; unmatched bases: 11. CDR3 loop: CASSPPPSAGNYEQYF. The CDR3 nucleotides read TGTGCCAGCTCACCCCCCCCATCAGCGGGGAACTACGAGCAGTACTTC.

J is TRBJ2-7 and V is TRBV5-1; D might be TRBD2 (5 bases). Germline assignment: CDR1 SGHRS and CDR2 YFSETQ. The CDR3 spans 13 residues. V was clipped by 0 bases and J by 4 bases, with 8 bases between them. CDR3 loop: CASSLAGVYEQYF. The DNA for the CDR3 is TGCGCCAGCAGCTTGGCCGGGGTTTACGAGCAGTACTTC.

J is TRBJ2-1 and V is TRBV5-1; 12 bases align to TRBD2. V dropped 5 bases and J dropped 7; count of bases not matched to a gene: 7. The V gene's germline CDR1 is SGHRS and CDR2 YFSETQ. This CDR3 comprises 15 residues. CDR3 bases: TGCGCCAGCAGGCCTAGCGGGGGGGCCGTTAATGAGCAGTTCTTC. The encoded protein is CASRPSGGAVNEQFF.

This chain links TRBV6-5 with TRBJ1-2, with 8 bases identical to TRBD1. V lost 6 bases to trimming and J lost 5 bases; unmatched junction nucleotides: 8. The CDR3 is 14 amino acids. Germline-derived CDR1 and CDR2 are MNHEY and SVGAGI. For the CDR3, the DNA is TGTGCCAGCAGCGGGACAGGAATCTTGTATGGCTACACCTTC. Encoded protein: CASSGTGILYGYTF.

V is TRBV4-3 and J is TRBJ2-1, with D possibly matching TRBD1 (8 bases). Trimming shortened V by 4 bases and J by 4 bases, and 32 bases separated the two germline ends. The CDR3 is 21 amino acids. In germline, CDR1 is LGHNA, CDR2 YSLEER. The chain's CDR3 is CASSRLPGQGVLAGLYNEQFF. CDR3 sequence (DNA): TGCGCCAGCAGCCGACTTCCCGGACAGGGCGTATTAGCGGGTCTGTACAATGAGCAGTTCTTC.